The 7 T cell receptor beta chains listed next were all sequenced from one sample in a study of T-cell reconstitution after alpha-beta-depleted transplantation in children. The TCRbeta library was prepared with unique molecular identifiers. In TCRdb, the PCR reads were re-called with MiXCR into one record per CDR3 protein. The table includes 550,000 to 800,000 distinct CDR3 sequences, less than 15% detected once. The sample was PBMCs, taken before TCRalphabeta/CD19-depleted stem cell transplant. The receptors here all came from a girl under 10 years old with congenital amegakaryocytic thrombocytopenia, due to receive a stem cell transplant.

There are many counts of this clonotype. The rearrangement joins TRBV20-1 to TRBJ2-7, with TRBD2 identical over 8 bases. CDR3 length: 15 amino acids. Germline CDR1 is DFQATT and CDR2 is SNEGSKA (reference sequence). Trimming cost V 4 bases and J 3 bases; bases outside gene matches: 11. CDR3 DNA: TGCAGTGCTAACCCTTACTCCGGGACTAGCTACGAGCAGTACTTC. Amino acid sequence: CSANPYSGTSYEQYF.

This clonotype has ten or more counts. This chain connects TRBV20-1 to TRBJ1-5, with D possibly being TRBD1 (6 bases). Germline V lookup: CDR1 DFQATT, CDR2 SNEGSKA (reference sequence). This CDR3 comprises 16 residues. Trimming pared 4 bases from V and 4 bases from J, leaving 20 bases between. This CDR3 is CSATAVPDSSNQPQHF. The CDR3 DNA sequence: TGCAGTGCTACGGCGGTCCCGGACAGTTCGAATCAGCCCCAGCATTTT.

The genes are TRBV19 and TRBJ1-3; tentative D call: TRBD1 (6 bases). The CDR3 extends over 14 amino acids. Germline-derived CDR1 and CDR2 are LNHDA and SQIVND (reference sequence). V was trimmed by 5 bases and J by 4 bases, leaving 12 bases between them. CDR3 DNA: TGTGCCAGTAGTGGACAGTCTGTCGGAAACACCATATATTTT. The encoded protein is CASSGQSVGNTIYF.

The chain joins TRBV28 to TRBJ1-5, with D unresolved. The germline V gene has CDR1 MDHEN and CDR2 SYDVKM. This CDR3 region has 10 residues. Deletions cut 8 bases from V and 9 bases from J, with 8 bases between. The CDR3 bases are TGTGCCAGCTCTTCGGGGCCCCAGCATTTT. Translation gives CASSSGPQHF.

The chain employs TRBV29-1 and TRBJ1-1, with D possibly being TRBD1 (6 bases). The CDR3 is 13 residues long. The germline V and J ends were trimmed by 7 bases and 1 base, with 13 bases remaining between them. The germline V gene has CDR1 SQVTM and CDR2 ANQGSEA. CDR3 protein: CSGTDRPNTEAFF. Written as DNA, the CDR3 is TGCAGCGGTACGGACAGACCGAACACTGAAGCTTTCTTT.

This clonotype was observed many times. The chain couples TRBV21-1 to TRBJ2-3; the table calls TRBD2, which could not be checked here. TRBV21-1 is recorded as a pseudogene. The CDR3 consists of 17 residues. This chain's CDR3 is CASSKSSGNILPDTQYF. The CDR3 DNA reads as TGTGCCAGCAGCAAGTCTAGCGGGAATATCCTTCCAGATACGCAGTATTTT.

This clonotype occurred many times. The chain couples TRBV5-1 to TRBJ1-2, with 7 bases identical to TRBD1. V shed 5 bases and J 2 bases; nucleotides not matched to a gene: 9. The length of the CDR3 is 15 residues. The germline V gene encodes CDR1 SGHRS and CDR2 YFSETQ. The CDR3 here is CASRRTGQNNYGYTF. The CDR3 DNA is TGCGCCAGCAGGCGGACGGGACAGAACAACTATGGCTACACCTTC.